This T cell receptor beta chain was observed in a study of OX40 agonist ivuxolimab in advanced cancers. Sequencing used immunoSEQ multiplex PCR; TCRdb keeps in-frame clones, though not all of them. This table holds under 80,000 clones, approximately 87% found once. The specimen was CD4+ or CD8+ T cells sorted from blood, collected in a trial of the OX40 agonist ivuxolimab. This TCR was recovered from an adult with an advanced solid tumor such as melanoma, head and neck, liver or kidney cancer.

The CDR3 protein is CASSRLGTSGYNYNEQFF. CDR3 in DNA: TGCGCCAGCAGCCGACTAGGGACTAGCGGCTATAACTACAATGAGCAGTTCTTC. The genes are TRBV4-1 and TRBJ2-1; TRBD2 aligns across 11 bases. Germline CDR1 reads MGHRA; CDR2 reads YSYEKL. The V gene end was trimmed by 4 bases and the J gene end by 3 bases; junction bases not matched to a gene: 11. CDR3 length equals 18 residues.